This entry is about one T cell receptor (beta chain). Its antigen is unidentified. TCRdb recomputed calls from the 5' RACE reads with MiXCR, one row per CDR3 protein. Among around 450,000 distinct CDR3 sequences, around 26% were seen once, and the ten largest hold 0.89%. The CDR3 runs to 14 residues. V lost 7 bases, J lost 2 bases, and 4 bases stayed unmatched. Germline lookup yields CDR1 WSHSY and CDR2 SAAADI. The data derive from a study of CD8 T cells in ankylosing spondylitis. Findings and limits, study-wide: Made up of 7 to 9 highly homologous variants, a TCR beta motif appeared characteristic of ankylosing spondylitis blood. Disease-linked clones were reportedly significantly enriched in matched ankylosing spondylitis synovial fluid. Disease-linked clones bore a CD8+ phenotype, appearing relatively rarely in peripheral blood.

Sequenced sample: blood, either unsorted or a sorted T cell fraction (not recorded which). This TCR was recovered from a male donor with ankylosing spondylitis. The chain has TRBV10-2 and TRBJ2-3; 9 bases line up with TRBD2. CDR3 bases: TGCGCCAGCAAGGGGGGACTAGCCACAGATACGCAGTATTTT. Translated, it gives CASKGGLATDTQYF.